The T cell receptor (beta chain) described here comes from a study of Graves' ophthalmopathy and Graves' hyperthyroidism. The study's findings and limits: A roughly 76% specificity and roughly 90% sensitivity were achieved by a 13-signature model that separated ophthalmopathy from stable hyperthyroidism. The model's prediction of ophthalmopathy progression had 70.59% sensitivity and around 72% specificity.

PBMCs were isolated by Ficoll-Paque density gradient centrifugation, using roughly 10 ml of fresh peripheral blood as the starting material. The germline V gene encodes CDR1 SEHNR and CDR2 FQNEAQ (reference sequence). The germline V and J ends were trimmed by 3 bases and 0 bases, with 8 bases remaining between them. The CDR3 contains 15 residues. About this clonotype itself: Its target is not known.

RNA served as the template for amplifying TCR beta CDR3 regions. Amplification began with first-round RT-PCR using HTBI primers, then second-round multiplex PCR was performed. TCRdb recomputed calls from the multiplex PCR reads with MiXCR, one row per CDR3 protein. The repertoire consists of roughly 700,000 distinct CDR3 sequences, with 40% occurring once and the leading ten covering approximately 43%. Material: peripheral blood. The genes are TRBV7-9 and TRBJ2-2; D gene ambiguous. This receptor was obtained from an adult man with Graves' ophthalmopathy. The CDR3 protein is CASSFGETNTGELFF. DNA of the CDR3: TGTGCCAGCAGCTTTGGCGAAACGAACACCGGGGAGCTGTTTTTT.